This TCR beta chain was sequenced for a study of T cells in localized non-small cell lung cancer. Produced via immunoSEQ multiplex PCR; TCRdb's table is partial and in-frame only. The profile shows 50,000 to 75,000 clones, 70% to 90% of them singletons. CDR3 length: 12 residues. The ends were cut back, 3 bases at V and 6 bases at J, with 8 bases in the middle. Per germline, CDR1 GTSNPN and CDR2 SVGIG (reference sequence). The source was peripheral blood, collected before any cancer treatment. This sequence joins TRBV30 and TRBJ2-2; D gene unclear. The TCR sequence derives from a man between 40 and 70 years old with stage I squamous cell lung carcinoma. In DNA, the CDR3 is TGTGCCTGGAGCGTAAGCCCCGGGGAGCTGTTTTTT. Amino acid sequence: CAWSVSPGELFF.